This TCR beta chain derives from a study of blood T cell repertoires in COVID-19 (TCRdb year 2020). In terms of the full investigation: Samples from collaborators originated in the United States, Italy and Spain and spanned both the acute and convalescent phases of COVID-19. The material from the prospective study consisted of cDNA or gDNA derived from T cells, B-cell-depleted T cells, or PBMCs. Deeply sampled blood TCRbeta repertoires from subjects exposed to, actively infected with, or recovered from COVID-19 were included in the dataset. The repertoires were made available in a free public database intended to serve as a resource for research on the immune response to SARS-CoV-2. Samples were obtained from the ongoing ImmuneRACE study (first 160 participants) and from over 1,000 subjects provided by 6 global collaborators. The sample metadata nearly always contained a de-identified subject ID, COVID-19 status, age in years and sex. Where HLA class I and class II types were available, the types were taken from metadata supplied by the sample provider, not from assay-based typing. What the work shows at the level of the full study, not this receptor alone: How much clinical and demographic metadata was included differed by source and by participant, and the metadata was provided uncurated.

The collaborating institutions used their own protocols to collect whole blood in K2EDTA tubes. For TCRbeta analysis, collaborators shipped samples as frozen whole blood, isolated PBMCs, or DNA extracted from either of those sample types. In regard to this clone: Its recognized antigen is unknown. Nothing much larger sits one base from this clone, and base qualities are not available.

The immunoSEQ Assay, a bias-controlled multiplex PCR, was used to amplify TCRbeta CDR3 regions from genomic DNA. Concerning the study's data processing: The number of nucleated cells in each sample was estimated from the amplification of reference gene primers within the assay. Sequence reads were collapsed and filtered to measure the absolute abundance of every unique TCRbeta CDR3 rearrangement. For each sample, productive Simpson clonality was calculated as the square root of Simpson's diversity index over productive rearrangements. Held by TCRdb, this immuneACCESS table contains in-frame sequences only and omits some clones. Under half of the omission traces to an unresolved V gene where checked; the cause of the rest is unknown. V, J and clone size were drawn from that table, and D and trimming were deduced from the DNA. The sample table records some 200,000 clones; about 90% of these occur just once. More than 1.4% of the sample comes from the top ten.

V is cut back by 4 bases and J by 7 bases, with 7 bases in the junction unmatched. Based on the germline V gene, the CDR1 and CDR2 sequences are MNHEY and SVGAGI. From the cysteine through the phenylalanine, the CDR3 covers 15 amino acids. Only CDR3 DNA is held: 45 bases, read in frame from base 1. This TCR came from a man aged 18 to 30 with active or convalescent COVID-19. The sequenced sample consisted of peripheral blood. The V and J segments used are TRBV6-5 and TRBJ2-1; the central 10 bases match TRBD2. The DNA reads TGTGCCAGCAGTTTCCTAGCGGGAGACCGAAATGAGCAGTTCTTC. It encodes CASSFLAGDRNEQFF.